This TCR beta chain was sequenced for a study of T cell repertoires in cytomegalovirus infection. The trim removed 5 bases at V and 5 bases at J, leaving 8 bases unmatched. The CDR3 runs to 17 residues. From germline, CDR1 is MNHGY and CDR2 SAAAGT. On this clonotype: Its specificity is unknown.

TCRdb re-called the reads with MiXCR, one entry per CDR3 protein. The sample holds approximately 600,000 distinct CDR3 sequences, just under 40% seen once. Here the sequenced sample was cultured PBMCs, taken from culture after CMV antigen stimulation. This sequence was found in a human donor in good health (CMV status not recorded). Some clones in this sample may be carry-over from other donors' samples. The genes are TRBV6-8 and TRBJ2-2; 13 nucleotides match TRBD2. This CDR3 reads CASSPGLAGILTGELFF. The CDR3 DNA follows: TGTGCCAGCAGTCCGGGACTAGCGGGAATCCTTACCGGGGAGCTGTTTTTT.